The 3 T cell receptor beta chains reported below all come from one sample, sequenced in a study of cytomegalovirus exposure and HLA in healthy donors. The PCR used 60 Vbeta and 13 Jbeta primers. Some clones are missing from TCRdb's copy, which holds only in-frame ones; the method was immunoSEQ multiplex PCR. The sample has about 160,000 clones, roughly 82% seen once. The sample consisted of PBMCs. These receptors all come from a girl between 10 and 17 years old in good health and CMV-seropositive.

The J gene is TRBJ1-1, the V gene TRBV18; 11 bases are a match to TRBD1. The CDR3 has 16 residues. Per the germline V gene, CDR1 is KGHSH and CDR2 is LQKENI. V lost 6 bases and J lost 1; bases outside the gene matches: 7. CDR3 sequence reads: CASSPGTGGQNTEAFF. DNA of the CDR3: TGTGCCAGCTCCCCCGGGACAGGGGGACAGAACACTGAAGCTTTCTTT.

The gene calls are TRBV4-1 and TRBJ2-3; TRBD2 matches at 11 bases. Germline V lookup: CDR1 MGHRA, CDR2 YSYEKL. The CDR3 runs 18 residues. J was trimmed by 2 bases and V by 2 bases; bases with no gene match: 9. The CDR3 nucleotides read TGCGCCAGCAGCCAACAACAGACTAGCGGGGCCTTCACAGATACGCAGTATTTT. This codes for CASSQQQTSGAFTDTQYF.

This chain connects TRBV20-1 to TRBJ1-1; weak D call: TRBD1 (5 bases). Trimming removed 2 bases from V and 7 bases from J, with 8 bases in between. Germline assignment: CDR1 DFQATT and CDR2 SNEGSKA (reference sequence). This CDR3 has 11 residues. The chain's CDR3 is CSARRTSEAFF. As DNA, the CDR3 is TGCAGTGCTAGAAGGACAAGTGAAGCTTTCTTT.